The present T cell receptor (beta chain) was sequenced within a study of T cell responses to AZD1222 COVID-19 vaccine (dated by TCRdb to the early 2020s). For the study in its entirety: AZD1222 recipients given second doses at about 4 weeks or at about 12 weeks were pooled, since spike-specific TCR depth and breadth were not found to differ between the two schedules. Trial participants were enrolled by age into 18-55, 56-69 and 70-plus year subgroups, with approximately 150, 30 and 60 TCR-sequenced participants respectively. TCR sequencing covered fewer than 250 trial participants: around 210 given two doses of AZD1222 and around 25 given two doses of MenACWY control vaccine.

This clone has only a few counts. This receptor's antigen is unknown. Qualities for individual bases were not recorded, and no much larger clone is one base off. Here is what the overall study found, with its caveats: Reportedly, almost half of the unique spike-specific TCRs recognized epitopes lying outside the regions that are mutated in the B.1.351 and B.1.1.7 variants. The 56-69-year group was small, and its depth increase did not reach significance, likely because of low power. After two AZD1222 doses, both the breadth and the depth of spike-specific TCRs were significantly higher than at day 0 and than in MenACWY recipients. The whole spike protein was spanned by vaccine-associated CD4 TCRs, and dominant responses were seen in regions 160-218 and 743-854. Participants were mostly white British and included more females than males, and it was suggested by the authors that clonal diversity may have been underestimated. Conclusions about previously exposed vaccinees are limited, since just 5 or 6 AZD1222 recipients were seropositive for SARS-CoV-2 at baseline. Because no day 14 peak-response samples were available, the repertoires could be characterized only after the peak T cell response.

CDR1 and CDR2, looked up from the germline V gene (reference sequence), are MNHEY and SMNVEV. The CDR3 runs 14 residues from the cysteine to the phenylalanine. Only the CDR3 DNA is retained, 42 bases long and in frame from the first base. V was cut back by 2 bases and J by 5 bases, leaving a gap of 10 bases between them. The CDR3 regions of human TCRbeta chains were analyzed by immunosequencing. The paper's data handling went like this. TCRs in the repertoires were matched against a reference library of SARS-CoV-2-specific TCRs that had been generated with the MIRA antigen-specificity platform. Breadth meant the fraction of unique TCRs that were SARS-CoV-2-associated, whereas depth meant the fraction of total T cells that were SARS-CoV-2-associated. Using the MIRA data, each spike-specific TCR was mapped to the spike region that the TCR reacts to and placed in a CD4 or CD8 class. Log10-transformed breadth and depth values were compared by one-way ANOVA with Sidak's multiple comparisons tests. TCRdb's version of the immuneACCESS table is confined to in-frame rearrangements and falls short of the full clone set. An unresolved V gene accounts for under half of the shortfall where checked; the remainder is of unknown origin. That table gives V, J and clone size, and the DNA gave D and trimming. The sample table contains 95,000 to 110,000 clones; only one count was recorded for 80% to 90% of them. About 20% of the sample is held by the ten biggest clonotypes.

The time point label, as the study defines it: baseline before first vaccination. Samples from vaccinated people were obtained from the UK trials COV001 and COV002, which included a single-blind randomized controlled phase 2/3 trial of AZD1222 (ChAdOx1 nCoV-19) in healthy adults. For TCRbeta chain sequencing, PBMC samples from trial participants were taken at day 0 and at day 28 after the second dose. The material sequenced was peripheral blood, taken on day 0 of AZD1222 vaccination. The TCR originated in an adult in good health. The rearrangement combines TRBV27 with TRBJ1-5, with the D gene call left open. The CDR3 protein is CASSLVPGYQPQHF. The sequenced DNA is TGTGCCAGCAGTTTAGTTCCAGGATATCAGCCCCAGCATTTT.